This is a list of T cell receptor beta chains from one sample in a study of shared clonotypes between healthy human individuals. Repertoires were generated with immunoSEQ multiplex PCR, while TCRdb's copy carries only in-frame clones and drops some. This repertoire shows some 500,000 clones, about 96% found once; its top ten account for approximately 0.06%. Sequencing used naive CD4+ T cells sorted from blood. Receptors originate from a woman in her 30s in good health. CDR3s include the opening cysteine and the closing phenylalanine or tryptophan. D genes are given only for firm matches. Size values are once, few and many counts, or a class for expanded clones, and some rows have none.

j_call	clone_size	v_call	d_call	cdr3_aa	cdr3_nt
TRBJ2-7	.	TRBV19	.	CASSPRVSSYEQYF	TGTGCCAGTAGTCCCAGAGTTAGCTCCTACGAGCAGTACTTC
TRBJ1-4	.	TRBV9	.	CASSVGGSNEKLFF	TGTGCCAGCAGCGTAGGGGGTTCTAATGAAAAACTGTTTTTT
TRBJ1-5	once	TRBV21-1	.	CASSKVRDVSNQPQHF	TGTGCCAGCAGCAAAGTAAGAGACGTAAGCAATCAGCCCCAGCATTTT
TRBJ2-3	.	TRBV6-5	.	CASSSLFNSDTQYF	TGTGCCAGCAGCTCACTCTTTAATTCAGATACGCAGTATTTT
TRBJ2-2	once	TRBV7-2	.	CASSLVWARGTGELFF	TGTGCCAGCAGCTTAGTGTGGGCGCGGGGCACCGGGGAGCTGTTTTTT
TRBJ2-3	.	TRBV9	.	CASSVTGASTDTQYF	TGTGCCAGCAGCGTAACGGGGGCCAGCACAGATACGCAGTATTTT
TRBJ2-1	.	TRBV28	TRBD2	CASSLRLAEINEQFF	TGTGCCAGCAGTTTAAGGCTAGCGGAGATCAATGAGCAGTTCTTC
TRBJ1-1	.	TRBV29-1	TRBD1	CSVVPDREAFF	TGCAGCGTTGTCCCGGACAGGGAAGCTTTCTTT
TRBJ1-2	.	TRBV5-8	.	CASSYGDHVYGYTF	TGTGCCAGCAGCTACGGCGATCATGTGTATGGCTACACCTTC
TRBJ2-2	.	TRBV28	TRBD1	CASSLMGQGTTGELFF	TGTGCCAGCAGTTTAATGGGACAGGGGACCACCGGGGAGCTGTTTTTT
TRBJ2-7	.	TRBV5-1	TRBD1	CASSGRQGPDYEQYF	TGCGCCAGCAGCGGACGACAGGGGCCGGATTACGAGCAGTACTTC
TRBJ1-2	.	TRBV6-1	.	CASSETRTVDGYTF	TGTGCCAGCAGTGAAACTCGGACAGTTGATGGCTACACCTTC
TRBJ1-1	.	TRBV5-4	.	CASSLDENTEAFF	TGTGCCAGCAGCTTGGACGAGAACACTGAAGCTTTCTTT
TRBJ2-4	.	TRBV4-1	.	CASSREHIQYF	TGCGCCAGCAGCCGGGAACACATTCAGTACTTC
TRBJ1-2	.	TRBV28	.	CASNPIRADYGYTF	TGTGCCAGCAATCCCATCCGGGCAGACTATGGCTACACCTTC
TRBJ1-5	.	TRBV19	.	CASRGPGTGNQPQHF	TGTGCCAGCCGAGGACCGGGGACGGGCAATCAGCCCCAGCATTTT
TRBJ1-1	.	TRBV19	.	CASSIVGGSMNTEAFF	TGTGCCAGTAGTATAGTCGGGGGCTCGATGAACACTGAAGCTTTCTTT
TRBJ2-7	.	TRBV2	.	CASIAQGRMYEQYF	TGTGCCAGCATTGCGCAGGGTAGAATGTACGAGCAGTACTTC
TRBJ2-7	.	TRBV30	.	CAWSRGEGPPGPRIF	TGTGCCTGGAGTAGGGGGGAAGGTCCCCCGGGCCCGCGCATCTTC
TRBJ1-5	.	TRBV27	.	CASRKIHSNQPQHF	TGTGCCAGCAGGAAAATCCATAGCAATCAGCCCCAGCATTTT
TRBJ2-1	.	TRBV11-2	TRBD1	CASSFRTGGPPYNEQFF	TGTGCCAGCAGCTTTAGGACAGGGGGTCCGCCTTACAATGAGCAGTTCTTC
TRBJ1-1	.	TRBV6-1	.	CASSGRGGTEAFF	TGTGCCAGCTCCGGTCGGGGGGGCACTGAAGCTTTCTTT
TRBJ2-5	.	TRBV7-2	.	CASSPIETQYF	TGTGCCAGCAGCCCCATAGAGACCCAGTACTTC
TRBJ1-1	.	TRBV11-3	.	CANLGGDTEAFF	TGTGCCAACCTAGGGGGGGACACTGAAGCTTTCTTT
TRBJ1-2	.	TRBV12-5	TRBD1	CASGLGGFYGYTF	TGTGCTAGTGGTTTAGGGGGCTTCTATGGCTACACCTTC
TRBJ2-7	.	TRBV9	.	CASPYSYEQYF	TGTGCCAGCCCTTACTCCTACGAGCAGTACTTC
TRBJ1-4	.	TRBV15	TRBD1	CATSSRTGGNEKLFF	TGTGCCACCAGCAGCCGGACAGGGGGAAATGAAAAACTGTTTTTT
TRBJ1-1	.	TRBV19	.	CASSMRGSENTEAFF	TGTGCCAGTAGTATGAGGGGCAGCGAGAACACTGAAGCTTTCTTT